Each of the 10 T cell receptor beta chains below was sequenced from the same sample in a study of control samples from healthy donors and cancer patients. Using immunoSEQ multiplex PCR, the repertoire was profiled, and TCRdb retains in-frame clones only, with some absent. The sample includes roughly 120,000 clones, 90% of them seen just once. The sequenced sample was blood. All receptors derive from a human donor in good health. The donor label of this sample is uncertain.

As regards this clone: The sample contains more than one DNA sequence encoding this CDR3. This chain links TRBV5-1 with TRBJ1-2; 7 positions agree with TRBD1. Germline V CDR1 and CDR2: SGHRS, YFSETQ. V lost 4 bases to trimming and J lost 2 bases; unmatched junction nucleotides: 5. The CDR3 covers 14 residues. The CDR3 DNA is TGCGCCAGCAGCCTCCAGACAGGGAACTATGGCTACACCTTC. Amino acid sequence: CASSLQTGNYGYTF.

This chain connects TRBV4-2 to TRBJ1-2; 10 bases agree with TRBD1. Germline V gene data show CDR1 as LGHNA and CDR2 as YNFKEQ. V shed 4 bases, J shed 9 bases, and the junction held 14 bases outside the gene matches. The CDR3 loop spans 16 amino acids. The chain's CDR3 is CASSPGGQGSTGSYTF. The CDR3 DNA follows: TGTGCCAGCAGCCCAGGGGGACAGGGGTCCACCGGGAGCTACACCTTC.

V is TRBV6-5 and J is TRBJ2-7, with D tentatively TRBD1 (5 bases). Between the trimmed V and J ends, which lost 6 bases and 4 bases, there was a span of 19 bases. The CDR3 is 15 amino acids. CDR1 and CDR2 (germline): MNHEY, SVGAGI. The CDR3 loop reads CASRADHKGKYEQYF. The CDR3 bases are TGTGCCAGCAGGGCAGACCACAAGGGGAAATACGAGCAGTACTTC.

The chain carries TRBV12-3 or TRBV12-4 and TRBJ1-3; D gene unclear. This CDR3 region has 13 residues. V was pared by 4 bases and J by 8 bases, with 12 bases between. DNA for the CDR3: TGTGCCAGCAGTTCCGGAGGCGTGTACACCATATATTTT. Residues: CASSSGGVYTIYF.

The rearrangement joins TRBV19 to TRBJ1-1; D is possibly TRBD1 (5 bases). V lost 8 bases and J lost 1, with 11 bases in between. Germline V gene lookup returns CDR1 LNHDA and CDR2 SQIVND (reference sequence). The CDR3 is 13 amino acids. CDR3 coding DNA: TGTGCCAGTGCCCGGGGACGGAACACTGAAGCTTTCTTT. Amino acids: CASARGRNTEAFF.

V is TRBV3-1 (or the pseudogene TRBV3-2) and J is TRBJ1-1; D uncertain. This CDR3 has 13 residues. Deletions cut 3 bases from V and 6 bases from J, with 11 bases between. Germline V gene sequence: CDR1 LGHDT, CDR2 YNNKEL (reference sequence). The CDR3 loop reads CASSHGRGAEAFF. CDR3 bases: TGTGCCAGCAGCCATGGACGGGGAGCTGAAGCTTTCTTT.

This rearrangement joins TRBV7-9 to TRBJ2-3; D is possibly TRBD2 (5 bases). Per germline, CDR1 SEHNR and CDR2 FQNEAQ (reference sequence). Trimming took 3 bases from V and 5 from J, leaving 6 bases between them. CDR3 length equals 12 residues. The CDR3 loop reads CASSFGLDTQYF. The DNA of the CDR3 is TGTGCCAGCAGCTTTGGACTAGATACGCAGTATTTT.

This sequence joins TRBV23-1 and TRBJ1-1; TRBD1 agrees at 7 bases. TRBV23-1 is an open reading frame whose function is uncertain. The junction had 14 bases not matched to a gene; V was cut back by 0 bases and J by 4 bases. CDR3 size: 18 residues. The CDR3 protein is CASSQSPSMTGMGTEAFF. The CDR3 region has the DNA TGCGCCAGCAGTCAATCGCCCTCCATGACAGGGATGGGCACTGAAGCTTTCTTT.

V gene TRBV13 combines with J gene TRBJ2-1; TRBD2 is a possible D gene (5 bases). V was shortened by 1 base and J by 7 bases, with 14 bases between the two germline ends. CDR1 PRHDT and CDR2 FYEKMQ come from the germline V gene (reference sequence). This CDR3 is 15 amino acids long. The CDR3 sequence: CASSLDQSLGNEQFF. CDR3 coding DNA: TGTGCCAGCAGCTTAGACCAATCACTAGGAAATGAGCAGTTCTTC.

V gene TRBV11-2 combines with J gene TRBJ2-2; D is possibly TRBD2 (5 bases). This CDR3 is 16 amino acids long. V gave up 5 bases and J gave up 6 bases, with 19 bases separating them. Per the germline V gene, CDR1 is SGHAT and CDR2 is FQNNGV. The CDR3 protein is CASSKTRGGYPGELFF. The CDR3 DNA is TGTGCCAGCAGCAAAACCCGGGGTGGGTACCCCGGGGAGCTGTTTTTT.